This paragraph covers one TCR beta chain sequence. TCRdb re-called the 5' RACE reads through MiXCR, storing one row per CDR3 protein. The sample includes 60,000 to 65,000 distinct CDR3 sequences, under 35% of them seen just once. Germline V gives CDR1 MNHNS, CDR2 SASEGT. CDR3 length: 15 residues. Unmatched junction bases numbered 7, after V lost 2 bases and J lost 5 bases. This clonotype was sampled from a female donor with breast cancer. V is TRBV6-1 and J is TRBJ1-2; TRBD1 matches at 8 bases. The sample consisted of tumor-infiltrating naive CD4+ T cells sorted from the breast tumor. Subset denoted: naive CD4+ T cells, CD4+CD45RA+CD25-. The CDR3 sequence: CASSEITGGMYGYTF. The CDR3 DNA reads as TGTGCCAGCAGTGAAATAACAGGGGGGATGTATGGCTACACCTTC.